This T cell receptor beta chain was recovered during a study of T-cell reconstitution after alpha-beta-depleted transplantation in children. TCRbeta library construction was performed incorporating unique molecular identifiers. MiXCR, applied by TCRdb to the PCR reads, yields one record per CDR3 protein. This table holds over 85,000 distinct CDR3 sequences, approximately 10% found once. This clonotype occurred many times. This CDR3 has 15 amino acids. Germline CDR1 reads DFQATT; CDR2 reads SNEGSKA (reference sequence). The ends were cut back, 0 bases at V and 5 bases at J, with 14 bases in the middle.

The material sequenced was PBMCs from the stem cell graft donor, taken from the stem cell graft. The genes are TRBV20-1 and TRBJ2-1, with D maybe TRBD1 (6 bases). The sequence came from a human donor who donated a stem cell graft to a child with acute lymphoblastic leukemia. The DNA of the CDR3 is TGCAGTGCTAGAGAAGGCGCAGGGGAGAACAATGAGCAGTTCTTC. Translated, it gives CSAREGAGENNEQFF.